This T cell receptor beta chain was sequenced for a study of T-cell memory formation after mild COVID-19. Study at large: Each donor largely had its own TCR clusters.

Researchers used 5'RACE with constant-segment primers to make TCR alpha and TCR beta cDNA libraries that carry sample barcodes and UMIs. TCRdb itself ran the 5' RACE reads through MiXCR, one entry per CDR3 protein. The data hold roughly 250,000 distinct CDR3 sequences, with 16% observed a single time. Whole-study findings and limits: Pre-infection memory carried some responding clones, suggesting that cross-reactive memory joined. The study found balanced CD4/CD8 in clones contracting day 15 to 85 and a CD4+ lean in later expanders.

This clonotype was seen more than once but under ten times. Its cognate antigen is unknown. The receptor was isolated from a young man who had mild COVID-19 (a few samples of this study predate the infection). Cell type and time point are not known. Source material: PBMCs or a T cell subset sorted from them (not recorded which).

For the CDR3, the DNA is TGTGCCAGCAGTTACCCCAGGGGGGGGAATCAGCCCCAGCATTTT. It codes for CASSYPRGGNQPQHF. The rearrangement joins TRBV6-2 or TRBV6-3 to TRBJ1-5; 7 nucleotides match TRBD1. V shed 2 bases, J shed 4 bases, and the junction held 5 bases outside the gene matches. The germline V gene encodes CDR1 MNHEY and CDR2 SVGEGT. The CDR3 totals 15 residues.